This record looks at one TCR beta chain sequence and its context. TCRdb independently ran MiXCR on the 5' RACE reads; one entry per CDR3 protein. The sample carries approximately 25,000 distinct CDR3 sequences, about 17% recorded once. This specimen comes from a study of CD8 T cells in ankylosing spondylitis. CDR1 is SQVTM and CDR2 is ANQGSEA in the germline V gene. This CDR3 spans 12 amino acids. Trimming left V 3 bases short and J 6 bases short, with 11 bases between. The TCR was taken from a male donor with ankylosing spondylitis or in good health (not recorded which). This chain uses TRBV29-1 with TRBJ1-1, with D perhaps matching TRBD1 (6 bases). Sequenced sample: blood. DNA of the CDR3: TGCAGCGTTGATAGACAGGCCCCTGAAGCTTTCTTT. It specifies CSVDRQAPEAFF.